A single count supports the clone carrying this T cell receptor (beta chain). Antigen specificity is unknown. The identical CDR3 is also encoded by other nucleotide sequences in the sample. Profiled with immunoSEQ multiplex PCR; TCRdb holds only in-frame clones, not every one. The table has roughly 5,000 clones, about 90% seen once. The source of the sample is a study of Tregs in tolerant kidney transplant recipients. Study overall: Two populations were sorted: CD4+CD8-CD25+CD127- and CD4+CD8-4-1BB+CD40L-.

The germline V gene encodes CDR1 SGHRS and CDR2 YFSETQ. This CDR3 contains 15 residues. The V and J ends lost 4 bases and 2 bases, in that order; junction bases with no gene match: 5. The V gene is TRBV5-1, the J gene TRBJ2-7; TRBD2 matches 11 bases. Material: Tregs from blood cultured with allogeneic cells, obtained before the transplant. This sequence originates from a human patient who received a combined kidney and bone marrow transplant. The CDR3, as DNA: TGCGCCAGCAGCACCGGGACTAGCGGAGCCTACGAGCAGTACTTC. Translation gives CASSTGTSGAYEQYF.